This passage covers 24 T cell receptor beta chains from one sample sequenced in a study of T cell repertoires in ileal Crohn's disease. Some clones are missing from TCRdb's copy, which holds only in-frame ones; the method was immunoSEQ multiplex PCR. This sample has under 12,000 clones; approximately 77% occur once, and the top ten carry approximately 7.7%. This sample's time point: neoterminal ileum biopsy at postoperative endoscopy, about 6 months after surgery. Sequences were obtained from ileal tissue. These receptors were taken from an adult with Crohn's disease.

This clone showed up just a few times. The chain joins TRBV5-1 to TRBJ2-1; 9 nucleotides agree with TRBD2. Germline CDR1 reads SGHRS; CDR2 reads YFSETQ. V lost 5 bases, J lost 4 bases, and 4 bases stayed unmatched. The CDR3 is made up of 14 amino acids. The CDR3 nucleotides read TGCGCCAGCAGGCGGACTAGCGAGTACAATGAGCAGTTCTTC. This translates into CASRRTSEYNEQFF.

This chain links TRBV18 with TRBJ2-2; perhaps TRBD2 as D (5 bases). V lost 2 bases and J 6 bases, leaving 7 bases between the germline ends. The CDR3 runs 13 residues. CDR1 KGHSH and CDR2 LQKENI come from the germline V gene. Here the CDR3 DNA reads TGTGCCAGCTCACCAGGGAGAGCCGGGGAGCTGTTTTTT. Translating gives CASSPGRAGELFF.

The chain carries TRBV27 and TRBJ2-1; TRBD1 is a possible D gene (7 bases). V was pared by 2 bases and J by 4 bases, with 12 bases between. The germline gives CDR1 MNHEY, CDR2 SMNVEV (reference sequence). The CDR3 spans 15 residues. CDR3 region: CASSLASGGYNEQFF. For the CDR3, the DNA is TGTGCCAGCAGTTTAGCGTCAGGGGGGTACAATGAGCAGTTCTTC.

The chain recombines TRBV28 with TRBJ1-1; D perhaps matches TRBD1 (6 bases). The V gene's germline CDR1 is MDHEN and CDR2 SYDVKM. V was cut by 3 bases and J by 1 base, with 12 bases left in between. This CDR3 spans 15 amino acids. The CDR3 protein is CASSLIEQGNTEAFF. The CDR3 DNA reads TGTGCCAGCAGTTTGATTGAACAGGGGAACACTGAAGCTTTCTTT.

This clone is medium-sized in the sample. The chain recombines TRBV29-1 with TRBJ1-2, with 8 positions matching TRBD1. This CDR3 has 12 amino acids. The V segment lost 3 bases and the J segment 5 bases; nucleotides outside the gene matches: 2. Germline loops: CDR1 SQVTM, CDR2 ANQGSEA. The CDR3 loop reads CSVETGEYGYTF. The CDR3 DNA reads TGCAGCGTTGAGACAGGGGAGTATGGCTACACCTTC.

This rearrangement joins TRBV5-5 to TRBJ1-3; no clear D gene. Germline V gene sequence: CDR1 SGHKS, CDR2 YYEKEE (reference sequence). CDR3 size: 15 residues. Trimming pared 1 base from V and 0 bases from J, leaving 8 bases between. The CDR3 protein is CASSLYPSSGNTIYF. The CDR3 coding sequence is TGTGCCAGCAGCTTGTATCCGAGCTCTGGAAACACCATATATTTT.

This sequence joins TRBV4-1 and TRBJ2-2; the D gene is possibly TRBD2 (5 bases). Germline loops: CDR1 MGHRA, CDR2 YSYEKL. V lost 0 bases, J lost 7 bases, and 9 bases lay in between. The CDR3 totals 14 residues. The CDR3 spells CASSQEREIGELFF. CDR3 nucleotides: TGCGCCAGCAGCCAAGAGAGGGAGATCGGGGAGCTGTTTTTT.

The V and J genes are TRBV6-5 and TRBJ2-7; 10 nucleotides match TRBD1. Looked up from germline, CDR1 is MNHEY and CDR2 is SVGAGI. This CDR3 spans 16 amino acids. The trim removed 1 base at V and 3 bases at J, leaving 6 bases unmatched. The CDR3 DNA is TGTGCCAGCAGTTACTTCGGACAGGGGGTTCTCTACGAGCAGTACTTC. Protein sequence: CASSYFGQGVLYEQYF.

This clone was observed once. This chain joins TRBV11-2 and TRBJ2-4, with D perhaps matching TRBD2 (6 bases). This CDR3 comprises 13 residues. Trimming left V 6 bases short and J 1 base short, with 7 bases between. Germline values: CDR1 SGHAT, CDR2 FQNNGV. DNA of the CDR3: TGTGCCAGCAGGGAGGGGGCCAAAAACATTCAGTACTTC. The encoded protein is CASREGAKNIQYF. Based on the CDR3 plus reference TRBV11-2 and TRBJ2-4, the full variable domain is EAGVAQSPRYKIIEKRQSVAFWCNPISGHATLYWYQQILGQGPKLLIQFQNNGVVDDSQLPKDRFSAERLKGVDSTLKIQPAKLEDSAVYLCASREGAKNIQYFGAGTRLSVL.

This chain joins TRBV5-4 and TRBJ2-2; the match to TRBD1 covers 8 bases. The V gene end was trimmed by 4 bases and the J gene end by 0 bases; junction bases not matched to a gene: 5. The CDR3 is 16 residues long. Per germline, CDR1 SGHNT and CDR2 YYREEE (reference sequence). This CDR3 is CASSHRGTANTGELFF. For the CDR3, the DNA is TGTGCCAGCAGCCACAGGGGGACAGCGAACACCGGGGAGCTGTTTTTT. Based on the CDR3 plus reference TRBV5-4 and TRBJ2-2, the full variable domain is ETGVTQSPTHLIKTRGQQVTLRCSSQSGHNTVSWYQQALGQGPQFIFQYYREEENGRGNFPPRFSGLQFPNYSSELNVNALELDDSALYLCASSHRGTANTGELFFGEGSRLTVL.

This chain links TRBV6-5 with TRBJ2-7; 7 bases match TRBD1. The CDR3 is 14 residues long. The germline gives CDR1 MNHEY, CDR2 SVGAGI. J lost 1 base, V lost 6 bases, and 6 bases had no gene match. CDR3 bases: TGTGCCAGCAGAAAACCAGGGGGATCCTACGAGCAGTACTTC. Amino acid sequence: CASRKPGGSYEQYF.

The rearrangement uses TRBV2 and TRBJ1-5; 8 positions match TRBD1. The CDR3 is made up of 16 amino acids. V shed 8 bases and J 7 bases; nucleotides not matched to a gene: 16. The germline V gene has CDR1 SNHLY and CDR2 FYNNEI. The CDR3, as DNA: TGTGCCAGCTCAGAAGGGGCTGGACAGGGCGGACAGCCCCAGCATTTT. Protein: CASSEGAGQGGQPQHF.

CDR3 amino acids: CASSQELASSDEQFF. The CDR3 DNA is TGTGCCAGCAGCCAAGAGTTAGCTAGCTCCGATGAGCAGTTCTTC. The chain carries TRBV4-2 and TRBJ2-1, with D tentatively TRBD2 (5 bases). Trimming stripped 0 bases from V and 8 bases from J, with 14 bases between. This CDR3 comprises 15 residues. Germline assignment: CDR1 LGHNA and CDR2 YNFKEQ.

To note about this clone: Other DNA sequences of this sample code for an identical CDR3. The CDR3 protein is CASSYGRLYGYTF. For the CDR3, the DNA is TGTGCCAGCAGTTACGGGAGGCTCTATGGCTACACCTTC. The chain carries TRBV6-5 and TRBJ1-2; D call uncertain. The V end was cut by 2 bases, the J end by 4 bases, with 8 bases between. In germline, CDR1 is MNHEY, CDR2 SVGAGI. CDR3 length: 13 amino acids.

The rearrangement uses TRBV28 and TRBJ2-2; tentatively, D is TRBD2 (5 bases). The length of the CDR3 is 16 residues. V dropped 2 bases and J dropped 4 bases, with 14 bases sitting between them. Germline V gives CDR1 MDHEN, CDR2 SYDVKM. The CDR3 nucleotides are TGTGCCAGCAGTTTAAGGAGAGAAGGAGGCACCGGGGAGCTGTTTTTT. The encoded protein is CASSLRREGGTGELFF.

The genes are TRBV30 and TRBJ1-3; a possible D gene is TRBD1 (5 bases). The CDR3 length is 13 residues. Trimming stripped 2 bases from V and 4 bases from J, with 9 bases between. CDR1 and CDR2 (germline): GTSNPN, SVGIG (reference sequence). The CDR3: CAWSKGQGNTIYF. Written as DNA, the CDR3 is TGTGCCTGGAGTAAGGGGCAAGGAAACACCATATATTTT. Complete variable domain (other parts from reference TRBV30 and TRBJ1-3): SQTIHQWPATLVQPVGSPLSLECTVEGTSNPNLYWYRQAAGRGLQLLFYSVGIGQISSEVPQNLSASRPQDRQFILSSKKLLLSDSGFYLCAWSKGQGNTIYFGEGSWLTVV.

The chain employs TRBV5-5 and TRBJ2-7; maybe TRBD2 (5 bases). V was clipped by 2 bases and J by 4 bases, with 16 bases between them. Germline CDR1 SGHKS, CDR2 YYEKEE (reference sequence). The length of the CDR3 is 15 residues. The CDR3 DNA reads TGTGCCAGCAGCTTTACCGCCCCGGGATTTTACGAGCAGTACTTC. It is translated as CASSFTAPGFYEQYF.

The chain recombines TRBV4-2 with TRBJ2-2; D gene uncertain. From germline, CDR1 is LGHNA and CDR2 YNFKEQ. The CDR3 has 15 amino acids. The germline V and J ends were trimmed by 1 base and 1 base, with 7 bases remaining between them. The CDR3 protein is CASSQALQNTGELFF. In nucleotides, the CDR3 is TGTGCCAGCAGCCAAGCGTTACAGAACACCGGGGAGCTGTTTTTT.

The chain is built from TRBV27 and TRBJ1-2, with a tentative D call TRBD1 (6 bases). The germline V and J ends were trimmed by 6 bases and 7 bases, with 15 bases remaining between them. The germline CDR1 and CDR2 sequences are MNHEY and SMNVEV (reference sequence). The CDR3 consists of 13 residues. CDR3 loop: CASSGPNRAGYTF. The DNA for the CDR3 is TGTGCCAGCAGCGGACCAAACAGGGCTGGCTACACCTTC.

The chain combines TRBV28 with TRBJ2-1, with D tentatively TRBD2 (6 bases). Germline-derived CDR1 and CDR2 are MDHEN and SYDVKM. The CDR3 has 13 residues. The V end was cut by 4 bases, the J end by 6 bases, with 10 bases between. CDR3 sequence reads: CASSSRRANEQFF. The DNA for the CDR3 is TGTGCCAGCAGTTCGCGGAGGGCCAATGAGCAGTTCTTC. Supplemented by reference TRBV28 and TRBJ2-1, the full variable domain reads DVKVTQSSRYLVKRTGEKVFLECVQDMDHENMFWYRQDPGLGLRLIYFSYDVKMKEKGDIPEGYSVSREKKERFSLILESASTNQTSMYLCASSSRRANEQFFGPGTRLTVL.

This clone turned up a few times. J is TRBJ1-3 and V is TRBV7-2, with D possibly being TRBD1 (5 bases). V was shortened by 7 bases and J by 1 base, with 11 bases between the two germline ends. In germline, CDR1 is SGHTA, CDR2 FQGNSA. This CDR3 spans 14 amino acids. The DNA of the CDR3 is TGTGCCAGCATCCCGGACATTTCTGGAAACACCATATATTTT. Its protein product is CASIPDISGNTIYF.

This sequence joins TRBV5-4 and TRBJ2-1, with D maybe TRBD2 (5 bases). Trimming pared 0 bases from V and 8 bases from J, leaving 6 bases between. This CDR3 region has 12 residues. The germline CDR1 and CDR2 sequences are SGHNT and YYREEE (reference sequence). CDR3 residues: CASSLGGYEQFF. The DNA of the CDR3 is TGTGCCAGCAGCTTGGGCGGGTATGAGCAGTTCTTC.

The sample holds a few counts of this clone. For the CDR3, the DNA is TGTGCCAGCAGGATAGGGGGCGCGGCAGATACGCAGTATTTT. This codes for CASRIGGAADTQYF. The chain recombines TRBV2 with TRBJ2-3; 7 bases line up with TRBD1. The CDR3 is 14 residues long. Germline V lookup: CDR1 SNHLY, CDR2 FYNNEI. Trimming cost V 6 bases and J 4 bases; bases outside gene matches: 7.

J is TRBJ2-3 and V is TRBV11-2; 9 bases line up with TRBD1. In germline, CDR1 is SGHAT, CDR2 FQNNGV. Losses at the gene ends were 5 bases for V and 3 bases for J; bases not matched to a gene: 9. CDR3 size: 16 residues. CDR3 protein: CASSIGTGRGTDTQYF. The CDR3 bases are TGTGCCAGCAGCATCGGGACAGGGCGAGGGACAGATACGCAGTATTTT.